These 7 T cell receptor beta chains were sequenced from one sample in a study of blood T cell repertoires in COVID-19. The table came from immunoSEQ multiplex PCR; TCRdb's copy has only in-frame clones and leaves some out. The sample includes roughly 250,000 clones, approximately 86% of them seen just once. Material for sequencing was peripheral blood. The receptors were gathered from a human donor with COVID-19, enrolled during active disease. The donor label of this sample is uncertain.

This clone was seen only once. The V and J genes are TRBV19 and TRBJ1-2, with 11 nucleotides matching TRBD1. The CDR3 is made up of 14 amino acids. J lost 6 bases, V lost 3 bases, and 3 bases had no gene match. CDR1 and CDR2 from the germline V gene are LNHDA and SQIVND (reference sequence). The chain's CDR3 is CASSMGQGVDGYTF. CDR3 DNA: TGTGCCAGTAGTATGGGACAGGGGGTGGATGGCTACACCTTC.

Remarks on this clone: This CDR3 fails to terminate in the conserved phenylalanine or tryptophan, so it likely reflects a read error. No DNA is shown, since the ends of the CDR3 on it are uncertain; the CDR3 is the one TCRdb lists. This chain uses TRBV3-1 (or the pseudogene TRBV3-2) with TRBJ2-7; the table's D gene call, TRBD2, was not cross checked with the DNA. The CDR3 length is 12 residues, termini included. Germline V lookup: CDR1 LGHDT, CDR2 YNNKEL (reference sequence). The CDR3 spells CASSQCLLGERI.

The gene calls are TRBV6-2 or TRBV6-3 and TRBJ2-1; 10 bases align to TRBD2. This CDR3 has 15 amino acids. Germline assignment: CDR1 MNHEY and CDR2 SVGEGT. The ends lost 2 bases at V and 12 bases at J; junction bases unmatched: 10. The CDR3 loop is CASSYPTSGQWGQFF. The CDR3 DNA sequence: TGTGCCAGCAGTTACCCGACTAGCGGGCAATGGGGGCAGTTCTTC.

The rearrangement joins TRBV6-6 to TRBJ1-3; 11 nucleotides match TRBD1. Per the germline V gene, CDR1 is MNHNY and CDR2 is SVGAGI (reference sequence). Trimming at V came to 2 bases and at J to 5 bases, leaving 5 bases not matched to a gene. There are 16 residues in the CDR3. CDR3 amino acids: CASSYMGTGGRNTIYF. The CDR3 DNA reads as TGTGCCAGCAGTTACATGGGGACAGGGGGTAGAAACACCATATATTTT.

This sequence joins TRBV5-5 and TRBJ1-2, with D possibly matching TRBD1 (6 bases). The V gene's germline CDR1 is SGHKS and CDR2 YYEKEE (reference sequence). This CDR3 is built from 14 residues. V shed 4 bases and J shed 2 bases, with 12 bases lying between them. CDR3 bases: TGTGCCAGCAGCCGAGGAGGACAGAACTATGGCTACACCTTC. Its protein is CASSRGGQNYGYTF. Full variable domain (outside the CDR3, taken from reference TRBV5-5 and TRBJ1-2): DAGVTQSPTHLIKTRGQQVTLRCSPISGHKSVSWYQQVLGQGPQFIFQYYEKEERGRGNFPDRFSARQFPNYSSELNVNALLLGDSALYLCASSRGGQNYGYTFGSGTRLTVV.

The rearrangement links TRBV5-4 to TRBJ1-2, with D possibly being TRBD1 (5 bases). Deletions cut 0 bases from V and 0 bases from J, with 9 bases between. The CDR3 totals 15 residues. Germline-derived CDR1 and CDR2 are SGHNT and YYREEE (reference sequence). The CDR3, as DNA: TGTGCCAGCAGCTTGGTGGGGGGGGCTAACTATGGCTACACCTTC. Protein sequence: CASSLVGGANYGYTF.

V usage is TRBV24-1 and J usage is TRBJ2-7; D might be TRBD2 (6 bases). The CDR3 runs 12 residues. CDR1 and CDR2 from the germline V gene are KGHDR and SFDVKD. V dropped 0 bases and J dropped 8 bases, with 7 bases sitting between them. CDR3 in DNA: TGTGCCACCAGTGATTTGCGGGAGAAGCAGTACTTC. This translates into CATSDLREKQYF.